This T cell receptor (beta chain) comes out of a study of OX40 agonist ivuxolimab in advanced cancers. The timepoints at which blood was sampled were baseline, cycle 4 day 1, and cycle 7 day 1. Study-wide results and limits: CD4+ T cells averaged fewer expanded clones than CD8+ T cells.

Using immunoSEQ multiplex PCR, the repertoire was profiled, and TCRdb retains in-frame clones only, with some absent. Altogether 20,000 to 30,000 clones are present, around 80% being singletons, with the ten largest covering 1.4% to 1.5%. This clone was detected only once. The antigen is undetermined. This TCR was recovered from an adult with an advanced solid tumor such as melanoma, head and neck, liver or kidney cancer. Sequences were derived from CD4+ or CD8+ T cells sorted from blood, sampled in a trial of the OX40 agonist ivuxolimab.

CDR3 nucleotides: TGTGCCAGTAGTTCGGACAAAATCGGGAATCAGCCCCAGCATTTT. This codes for CASSSDKIGNQPQHF. V gene TRBV19 combines with J gene TRBJ1-5, with D maybe TRBD1 (5 bases). The V end was cut by 5 bases, the J end by 4 bases, with 15 bases between. The CDR3 is 15 amino acids. Germline V gene lookup returns CDR1 LNHDA and CDR2 SQIVND (reference sequence).